This TCR beta chain was sequenced for a study of shared clonotypes between healthy human individuals. General study findings and limits: An expected dependence of interdonor clonotype sharing on sequencing depth was noted.

Points on this clone: What it recognizes is unknown.

Assay runs were performed at deep level. Per the authors' pipeline: Because ImmunoSEQ provided only junction sequences with no quality scores, the filtering differed. Assay used: immunoSEQ multiplex PCR; TCRdb lists only in-frame clones, some missing. The D gene and trimming were derived from the DNA, and the V and J assignments and clone size from that table. Altogether approximately 500,000 clones are present, 81% being singletons, with the ten largest covering roughly 13%. This CDR3 spans 14 amino acids. Germline CDR1 is SGHRS and CDR2 is YFSETQ. The V and J ends lost 2 bases and 8 bases respectively, with 14 bases between them.

The chain employs TRBV5-1 and TRBJ2-4; possible D gene TRBD2, 5 bases. The sequence was obtained from a woman aged 35 to 49 in good health. Some clones in this sample may be carry-over from other donors' samples. The specimen was PBMCs. DNA for the CDR3: TGCGCCAGCAGCTTTGGACCCCTCGGGGACATTCAGTACTTC. This translates into CASSFGPLGDIQYF. Based on the CDR3 plus reference TRBV5-1 and TRBJ2-4, the full variable domain is KAGVTQTPRYLIKTRGQQVTLSCSPISGHRSVSWYQQTPGQGLQFLFEYFSETQRNKGNFPGRFSGRQFSNSRSEMNVSTLELGDSALYLCASSFGPLGDIQYFGAGTRLSVL.